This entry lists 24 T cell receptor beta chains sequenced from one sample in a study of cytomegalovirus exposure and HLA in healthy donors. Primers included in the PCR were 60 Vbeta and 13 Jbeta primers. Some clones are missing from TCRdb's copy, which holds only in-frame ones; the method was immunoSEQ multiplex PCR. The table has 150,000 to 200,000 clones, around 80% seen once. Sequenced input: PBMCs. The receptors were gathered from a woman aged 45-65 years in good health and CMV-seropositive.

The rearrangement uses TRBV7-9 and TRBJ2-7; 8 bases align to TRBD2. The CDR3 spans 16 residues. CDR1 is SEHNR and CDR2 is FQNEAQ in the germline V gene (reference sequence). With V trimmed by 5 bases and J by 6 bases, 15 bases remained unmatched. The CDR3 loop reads CASSPGGGLPWGEQYF. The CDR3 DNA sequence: TGTGCCAGCAGCCCCGGGGGGGGCCTACCCTGGGGCGAGCAGTACTTC. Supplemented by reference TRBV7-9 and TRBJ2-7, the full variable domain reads DTGVSQNPRHKITKRGQNVTFRCDPISEHNRLYWYRQTLGQGPEFLTYFQNEAQLEKSRLLSDRFSAERPKGSFSTLEIQRTEQGDSAMYLCASSPGGGLPWGEQYFGPGTRLTVT.

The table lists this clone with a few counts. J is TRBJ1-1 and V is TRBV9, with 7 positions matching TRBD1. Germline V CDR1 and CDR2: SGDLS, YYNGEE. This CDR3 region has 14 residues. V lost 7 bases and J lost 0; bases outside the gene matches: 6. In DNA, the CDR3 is TGTGCCAGCCGGCGGGACAGCATGAACACTGAAGCTTTCTTT. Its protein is CASRRDSMNTEAFF.

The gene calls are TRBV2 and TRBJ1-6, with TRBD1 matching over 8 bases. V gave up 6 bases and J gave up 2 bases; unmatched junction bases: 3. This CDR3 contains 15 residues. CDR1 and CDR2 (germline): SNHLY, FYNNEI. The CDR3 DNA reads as TGTGCCAGCAGACTACAGGGGGCCTATAATTCACCCCTCCACTTT. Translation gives CASRLQGAYNSPLHF.

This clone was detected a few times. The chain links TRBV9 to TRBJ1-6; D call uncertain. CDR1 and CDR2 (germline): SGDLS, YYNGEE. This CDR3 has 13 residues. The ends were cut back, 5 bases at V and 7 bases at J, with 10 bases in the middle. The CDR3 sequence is CASSQDTNSPLHF. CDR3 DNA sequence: TGTGCCAGCAGTCAGGATACGAATTCACCCCTCCACTTT.

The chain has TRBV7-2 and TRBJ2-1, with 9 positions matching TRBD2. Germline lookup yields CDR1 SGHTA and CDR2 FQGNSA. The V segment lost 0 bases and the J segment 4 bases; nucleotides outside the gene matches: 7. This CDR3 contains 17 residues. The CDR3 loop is CASSLASGGPAYNEQFF. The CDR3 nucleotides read TGTGCCAGCAGCTTAGCTAGCGGGGGACCGGCTTACAATGAGCAGTTCTTC.

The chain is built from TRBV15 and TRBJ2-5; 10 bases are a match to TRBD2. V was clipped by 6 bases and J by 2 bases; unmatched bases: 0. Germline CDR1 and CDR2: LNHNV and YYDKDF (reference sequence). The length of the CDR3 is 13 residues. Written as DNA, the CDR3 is TGTGCCACCAGACTAGCGGGGCAAGAGACCCAGTACTTC. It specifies CATRLAGQETQYF. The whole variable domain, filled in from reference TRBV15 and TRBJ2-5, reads DAMVIQNPRYQVTQFGKPVTLSCSQTLNHNVMYWYQQKSSQAPKLLFHYYDKDFNNEADTPDNFQSRRPNTSFCFLDIRSPGLGDTAMYLCATRLAGQETQYFGPGTRLLVL.

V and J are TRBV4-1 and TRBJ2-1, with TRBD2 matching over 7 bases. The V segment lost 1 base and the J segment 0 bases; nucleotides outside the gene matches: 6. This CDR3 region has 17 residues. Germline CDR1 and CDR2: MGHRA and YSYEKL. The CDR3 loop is CASSQVGRGSSYNEQFF. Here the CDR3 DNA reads TGCGCCAGCAGCCAAGTAGGGAGGGGTTCCTCCTACAATGAGCAGTTCTTC.

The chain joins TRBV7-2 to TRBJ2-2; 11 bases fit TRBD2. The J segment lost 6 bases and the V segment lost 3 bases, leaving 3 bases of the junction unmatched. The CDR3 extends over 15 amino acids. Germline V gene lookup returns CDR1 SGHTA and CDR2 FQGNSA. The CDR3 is CASSFTSGSPGELFF. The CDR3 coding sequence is TGTGCCAGCAGCTTCACTAGCGGGAGTCCCGGGGAGCTGTTTTTT.

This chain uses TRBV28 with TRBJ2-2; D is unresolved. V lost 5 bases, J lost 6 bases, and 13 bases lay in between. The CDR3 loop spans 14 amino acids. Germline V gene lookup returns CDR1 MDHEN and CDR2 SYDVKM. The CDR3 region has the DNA TGTGCCAGCAGTCTACCTAAATCCCCCGGGGAGCTGTTTTTT. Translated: CASSLPKSPGELFF.

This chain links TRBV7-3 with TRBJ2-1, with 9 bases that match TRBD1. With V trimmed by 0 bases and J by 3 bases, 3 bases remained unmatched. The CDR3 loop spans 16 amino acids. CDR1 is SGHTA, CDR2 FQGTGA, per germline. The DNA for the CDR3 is TGTGCCAGCAGCTTAACTGGGGACAGGGTCTACAATGAGCAGTTCTTC. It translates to CASSLTGDRVYNEQFF.

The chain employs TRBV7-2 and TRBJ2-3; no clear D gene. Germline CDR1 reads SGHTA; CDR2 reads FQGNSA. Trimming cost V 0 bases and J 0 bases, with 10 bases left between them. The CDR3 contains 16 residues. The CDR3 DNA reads TGTGCCAGCAGCTTAGCAGGCGGTGCTAGCACAGATACGCAGTATTTT. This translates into CASSLAGGASTDTQYF.

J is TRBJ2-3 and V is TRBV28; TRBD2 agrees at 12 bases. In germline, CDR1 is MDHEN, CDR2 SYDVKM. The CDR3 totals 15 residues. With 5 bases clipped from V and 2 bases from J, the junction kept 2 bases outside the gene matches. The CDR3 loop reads CASSRLAGATDTQYF. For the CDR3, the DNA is TGTGCCAGCAGTCGACTAGCGGGGGCCACAGATACGCAGTATTTT. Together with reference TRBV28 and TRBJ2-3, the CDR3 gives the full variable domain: DVKVTQSSRYLVKRTGEKVFLECVQDMDHENMFWYRQDPGLGLRLIYFSYDVKMKEKGDIPEGYSVSREKKERFSLILESASTNQTSMYLCASSRLAGATDTQYFGPGTRLTVL.

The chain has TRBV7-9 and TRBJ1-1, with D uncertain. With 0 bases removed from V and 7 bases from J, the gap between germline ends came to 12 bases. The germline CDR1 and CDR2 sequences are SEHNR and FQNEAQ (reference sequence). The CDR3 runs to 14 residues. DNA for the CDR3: TGTGCCAGCAGCTTAGCGGGAGGTGACGGTGAAGCTTTCTTT. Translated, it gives CASSLAGGDGEAFF. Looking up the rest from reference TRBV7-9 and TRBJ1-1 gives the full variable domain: DTGVSQNPRHKITKRGQNVTFRCDPISEHNRLYWYRQTLGQGPEFLTYFQNEAQLEKSRLLSDRFSAERPKGSFSTLEIQRTEQGDSAMYLCASSLAGGDGEAFFGQGTRLTVV.

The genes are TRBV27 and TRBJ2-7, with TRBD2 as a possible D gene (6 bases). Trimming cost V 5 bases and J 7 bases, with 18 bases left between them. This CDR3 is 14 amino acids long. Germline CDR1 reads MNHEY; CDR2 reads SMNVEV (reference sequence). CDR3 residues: CASSPTVGGGEQYF. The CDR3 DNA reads TGTGCCAGCAGTCCCACCGTGGGGGGTGGGGAGCAGTACTTC.

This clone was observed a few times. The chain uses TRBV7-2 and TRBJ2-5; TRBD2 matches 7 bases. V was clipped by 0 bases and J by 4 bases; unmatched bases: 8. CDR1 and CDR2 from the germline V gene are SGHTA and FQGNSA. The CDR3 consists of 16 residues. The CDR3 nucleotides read TGTGCCAGCAGCTTAGCGCGGAGTGGCGGGAGAGAGACCCAGTACTTC. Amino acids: CASSLARSGGRETQYF.

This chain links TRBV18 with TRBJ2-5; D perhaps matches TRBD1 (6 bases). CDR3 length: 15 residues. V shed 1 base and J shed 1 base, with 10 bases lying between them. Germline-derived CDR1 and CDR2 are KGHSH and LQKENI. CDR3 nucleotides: TGTGCCAGCTCACCACGGACAGACACCCAAGAGACCCAGTACTTC. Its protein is CASSPRTDTQETQYF.

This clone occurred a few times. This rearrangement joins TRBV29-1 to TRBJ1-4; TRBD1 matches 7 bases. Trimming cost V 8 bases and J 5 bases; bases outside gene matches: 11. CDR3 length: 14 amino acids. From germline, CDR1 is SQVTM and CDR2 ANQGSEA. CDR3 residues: CSSTSGTDNEKLFF. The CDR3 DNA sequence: TGCAGCTCAACCTCCGGGACAGACAATGAAAAACTGTTTTTT.

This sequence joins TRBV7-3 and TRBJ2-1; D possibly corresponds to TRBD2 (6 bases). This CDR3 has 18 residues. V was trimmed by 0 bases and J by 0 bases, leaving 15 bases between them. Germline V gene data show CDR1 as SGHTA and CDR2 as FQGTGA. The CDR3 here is CASSLTGSSGLSYNEQFF. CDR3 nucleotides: TGTGCCAGCAGCTTAACGGGGAGTAGCGGACTCTCCTACAATGAGCAGTTCTTC.

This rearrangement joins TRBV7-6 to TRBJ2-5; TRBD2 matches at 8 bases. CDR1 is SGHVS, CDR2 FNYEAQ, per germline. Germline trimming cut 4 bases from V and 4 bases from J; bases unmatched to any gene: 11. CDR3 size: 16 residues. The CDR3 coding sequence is TGTGCCAGCAGCTCGACTAGCGCCCCGGTCGGAGAGACCCAGTACTTC. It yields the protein CASSSTSAPVGETQYF.

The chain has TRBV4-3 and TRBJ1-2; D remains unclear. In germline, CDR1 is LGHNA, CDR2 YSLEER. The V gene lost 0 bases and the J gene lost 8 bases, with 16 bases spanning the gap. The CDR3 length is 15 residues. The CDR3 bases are TGCGCCAGCAGCCAAGAGGTTATAATGGGCAGGGGCTACACCTTC. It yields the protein CASSQEVIMGRGYTF.

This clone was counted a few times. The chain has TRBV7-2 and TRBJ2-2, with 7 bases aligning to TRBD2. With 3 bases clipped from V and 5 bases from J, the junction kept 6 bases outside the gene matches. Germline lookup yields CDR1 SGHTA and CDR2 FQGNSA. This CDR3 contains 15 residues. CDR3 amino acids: CASSFQAGVTGELFF. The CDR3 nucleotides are TGTGCCAGCAGCTTTCAGGCGGGAGTTACCGGGGAGCTGTTTTTT. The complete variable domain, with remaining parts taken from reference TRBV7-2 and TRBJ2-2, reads GAGVSQSPSNKVTEKGKDVELRCDPISGHTALYWYRQSLGQGLEFLIYFQGNSAPDKSGLPSDRFSAERTGGSVSTLTIQRTQQEDSAVYLCASSFQAGVTGELFFGEGSRLTVL.

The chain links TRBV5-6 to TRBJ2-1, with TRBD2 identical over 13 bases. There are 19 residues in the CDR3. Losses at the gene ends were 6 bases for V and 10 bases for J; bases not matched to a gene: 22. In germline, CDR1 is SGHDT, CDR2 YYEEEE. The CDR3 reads CASNSRGLAGRGGLGEQFF. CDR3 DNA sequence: TGTGCCAGCAACTCGCGGGGACTAGCGGGGAGAGGGGGGTTGGGGGAGCAGTTCTTC.

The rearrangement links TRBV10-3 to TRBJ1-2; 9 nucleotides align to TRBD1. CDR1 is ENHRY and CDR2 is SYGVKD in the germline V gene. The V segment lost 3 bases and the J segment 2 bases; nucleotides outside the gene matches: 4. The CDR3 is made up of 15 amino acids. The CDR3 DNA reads TGTGCCATCAGTGACGACAGGGGGGGAAACTATGGCTACACCTTC. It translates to CAISDDRGGNYGYTF.

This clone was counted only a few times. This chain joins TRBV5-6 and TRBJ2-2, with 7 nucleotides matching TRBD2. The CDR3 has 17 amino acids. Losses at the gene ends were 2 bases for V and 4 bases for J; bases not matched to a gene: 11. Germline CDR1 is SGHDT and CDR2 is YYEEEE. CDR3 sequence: CASSFSGGGRVTGELFF. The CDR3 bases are TGTGCCAGCAGCTTCTCCGGGGGAGGGAGGGTCACCGGGGAGCTGTTTTTT.